This T cell receptor beta chain was identified during a study of cytomegalovirus exposure and HLA in healthy donors (TCRdb year 2017). Regarding the study in general: According to a later analysis, the 120 or so validation repertoires were produced on the same platform as the approximately 690 repertoires of the first cohort. The study was designed to test whether signatures of past pathogen exposure could be identified by cataloging public T cell receptors. In addition to the first cohort of approximately 650 subjects, a separate validation cohort of about 120 different subjects was used. High-throughput TCR immunosequencing, statistical association of individual TCRs with disease status, and machine learning were combined to predict cytomegalovirus infection status. What the study reported, not specific to this receptor: According to the authors, the approach could potentially be generalized to other disease states and immunological phenotypes. A later analysis found that TCRs clustered in the first cohort also tended to co-occur in the approximately 120 validation repertoires, with roughly 95% of cluster scores above 0. Cytomegalovirus status was reported to be diagnosed by the classifier with high specificity and sensitivity in both the original and validation cohorts. Across donors, most TCR sequences were observed very rarely, whereas some public TCRs were present in many individuals. A total of 164 TCR beta chains were listed by the study as associated with cytomegalovirus. In vitro tests confirmed that a few of the cytomegalovirus-associated TCR beta chains recognize cytomegalovirus antigens. The validation cohort had no HLA typing available for a later analysis, so co-occurrence within that cohort was assessed over all 120 repertoires.

Separate from the roughly 650-subject first cohort, the validation cohort of roughly 120 subjects was the group to which the donors belonged. Receptor amplification or capture employed the immunoSEQ multiplex PCR assay. In the paper's pipeline: To diagnose cytomegalovirus status from the catalog of TCR beta chain sequences, a statistical classification framework was built. The table was pulled from immuneACCESS by TCRdb, which kept in-frame rearrangements only. Such tables lose some clones; where checked, under half of the loss comes from unresolved V genes, and the rest has no known cause. V, J and clone size reflect that table, while D and trimming were determined from the DNA. The sample profile shows 92,000 or so clones; around 96% of them were found once. The ten largest clonotypes hold 0.78% of the sample. To note about this clone: It has no known antigen specificity. The sample holds no much larger clone one base away, and base qualities are not on file.

The germline V end is reduced by 5 bases and the J end by 3 bases; junction bases left unmatched: 4. The CDR3 sequence holds 14 residues, the cysteine and valine included. The DNA shown is the 42-base CDR3, in frame from base 1. According to the germline V gene, CDR1 reads SGHVS and CDR2 reads FQNEAQ. Sequenced: PBMCs. This sequence was found in a man aged 18 to 30 in good health and CMV-seronegative. This chain joins TRBV7-8 to TRBJ2-7, and 10 bases in between align with TRBD2. The CDR3 sequence is CASSGLAGGYEQYV. The DNA sequence follows: TGTGCCAGCAGCGGATTAGCGGGAGGCTACGAGCAGTACGTC.